This T cell receptor beta chain was recovered during a study of blood T cells in healthy people across ages. General study results and limits: Roughly linearly, TCR beta diversity per million T cells fell as age increased.

Only a few counts were recorded for this clonotype. Its antigen remains unknown. The CDR3 consists of 14 residues. V gave up 0 bases and J gave up 9 bases, with 13 bases separating them. The germline gives CDR1 SGHDT, CDR2 YYEEEE. Then a second PCR, running roughly 7 to 12 cycles, was carried out with a sample-barcoded 5' primer and a J-beta primer mix. TCRdb reanalysed the 5' RACE reads using MiXCR and keeps one entry per CDR3 protein. The table shows 550,000 to 750,000 distinct CDR3 sequences, with roughly 20% occurring only once. Sequencing was performed on blood. The chain couples TRBV5-6 to TRBJ2-1, with D possibly being TRBD1 or TRBD2 (5 bases each). The TCR sequence derives from a man between 70 and 80 years old in good health. CDR3 region: CASSLDEGIPEQFF. The CDR3 nucleotides read TGTGCCAGCAGCTTGGATGAGGGGATTCCTGAGCAGTTCTTC.